A single T cell receptor beta chain is shown here with its context. The CDR3 spans 15 residues. Germline-derived CDR1 and CDR2 are SGHRS and YFSETQ. V lost 5 bases, J lost 4 bases, and 7 bases stayed unmatched. This entry comes from a study of OX40 agonist ivuxolimab in advanced cancers. Assay: immunoSEQ multiplex PCR; the TCRdb copy retains only in-frame clones and omits some. The sample carries about 21,000 clones, about 84% recorded once. V is TRBV5-1 and J is TRBJ2-7; TRBD1 matches at 12 bases. The receptor was derived from an adult with an advanced solid tumor such as melanoma, head and neck, liver or kidney cancer. Source: CD4+ or CD8+ T cells sorted from blood, taken in a trial of the OX40 agonist ivuxolimab. The CDR3 DNA sequence: TGCGCCAGCAGGGCCGGGACAGGGGGCTTGTACGAGCAGTACTTC. Its protein product is CASRAGTGGLYEQYF.